This T cell receptor (beta chain) emerged from a study of blood T cell repertoires in COVID-19. At the level of the study: Italy, Spain and the United States were the sources of the convalescent and acute COVID-19 samples. Sources were T cells, B-cell-depleted T cells, or PBMCs; the material itself was cDNA or gDNA.

In germline, CDR1 is MNHEY, CDR2 SMNVEV (reference sequence). The CDR3 is made up of 15 amino acids. J gave up 3 bases and V 4 bases, and 7 bases lay outside the gene matches. Seattle patients were enrolled while actively infected and followed longitudinally. Authors' data handling: Amplification with reference gene primers provided the estimates of nucleated cell counts. The data were produced by immunoSEQ multiplex PCR, yet TCRdb's version contains in-frame clones alone and is incomplete. Clone size and the V and J calls come from that table; the DNA yielded D and trimming. The table lists about half a million clones, roughly 89% of them singletons.

Sequenced input: peripheral blood. The TCR was taken from a man in his late teens or twenties with COVID-19, enrolled during active disease. V and J are TRBV27 and TRBJ2-7; 9 bases are a match to TRBD2. The CDR3 reads CASSWGAGGGYEQYF. The CDR3 nucleotides read TGTGCCAGCAGTTGGGGGGCGGGAGGGGGCTACGAGCAGTACTTC.